Listed below are T cell receptor beta chains from one sample, sequenced in a study of T cells after yellow fever vaccination. TCRdb re-called the 5' RACE reads through MiXCR, storing one row per CDR3 protein. This sample has almost 600,000 distinct CDR3 sequences, with around an eighth found just once. The sequencing used PBMCs, collected on the day of the yellow fever booster vaccination. Source of these receptors: a man in his thirties or forties who received the YFV17D yellow fever vaccine. CDR3s leave out the opening cysteine and the closing phenylalanine or tryptophan. Size tells how often a clone was seen (once, few, many) or the class of an expanded clone, and some rows leave it out.

j_call v_call clone_size cdr3_length cdr3_aa
TRBJ2-1 TRBV29-1 NA 12 SVVGPTSGFEQF
TRBJ2-1 TRBV20-1 NA 17 SARGFSLVAGLDLNEQF
TRBJ2-2 TRBV2 NA 12 ASSPGLLTAELF
TRBJ2-3 TRBV6-5 NA 13 ASSFLGTPTDTQY
TRBJ2-1 TRBV27 NA 15 ASSLRLAGVSTYEQF
TRBJ1-6 TRBV5-6 few 13 ASSWEGQGEWTLH
TRBJ2-3 TRBV20-1 NA 13 SARGTSLRGDTQY
TRBJ2-4 TRBV7-2 NA 12 ASSSGGKGNIQY
TRBJ2-5 TRBV28 few 9 ASSVIETQY
TRBJ2-7 TRBV10-2 many 12 AGPGTPAPYEQY
TRBJ2-2 TRBV5-1 many 13 ASSLKGGGTGELF
TRBJ2-7 TRBV28 NA 12 ASSPYRRNYEQY
TRBJ1-5 TRBV5-5 NA 12 ASSLWVSNQPQH
TRBJ1-1 TRBV7-3 few 13 ASSPAGGIGTEAF
TRBJ2-5 TRBV25-1 few 15 ASSDTLRGAIKETQY
TRBJ1-1 TRBV29-1 NA 11 SVEDGGNTEAF
TRBJ2-7 TRBV6-1 NA 13 ASSKHRLRAYEQY
TRBJ1-3 TRBV28 few 12 ASKLVTAGNTIY
TRBJ2-6 TRBV20-1 NA 9 SAIGANVLT
TRBJ2-3 TRBV11-2 few 14 ASSLGLGGGPDTQY
TRBJ2-2 TRBV20-1 NA 13 SANNLAQNTGELF
TRBJ2-1 TRBV5-1 many 11 ASSLTGEVEQF
TRBJ1-1 TRBV6-5 few 14 ASSYSIGVRNTEAF
TRBJ1-4 TRBV12-3/TRBV12-4 few 14 ASSLQGRRTNEKLF
TRBJ2-7 TRBV29-1 many 13 SVDSGVRSQNEQY
TRBJ1-4 TRBV12-3/TRBV12-4 few 13 ASRSGTGGYEKLF
TRBJ1-5 TRBV5-6 few 14 ASSSMTGVGNQPQH
TRBJ2-5 TRBV2 NA 12 ASKRGTSKETQY